This entry features one TCR beta chain sequence. Its recognized antigen is unknown. No base qualities exist here, and no much larger clone lies one base off it. This specimen's time point label, per the study, means: about 28 days (+/-7) after the second vaccine dose. AZD1222 recipients with second doses at about 4 weeks or about 12 weeks were pooled, because spike-specific TCR depth and breadth did not differ between schedules. Vaccinee samples were obtained from the UK trials COV001 and COV002, which included a single-blind randomized controlled phase 2/3 trial of AZD1222 (ChAdOx1 nCoV-19) in healthy adults. Trial participant PBMC samples were collected at day 0 and day 28 after the second dose for TCRbeta chain sequencing. This sample was taken from a study of T cell responses to AZD1222 COVID-19 vaccine (dated by TCRdb to about 2021). Notes on the research overall: A total of approximately 240 trial participants underwent TCR sequencing, of whom roughly 210 had received two doses of AZD1222 and 26 had received two doses of the MenACWY control vaccine. Enrollment into the trials was organized by age into subgroups of 18-55, 56-69 and 70-plus years, and those subgroups contained roughly 140, 27 and 60 TCR-sequenced participants, respectively.

The CDR3 measures 15 amino acids from cysteine to phenylalanine. The read is trimmed to its CDR3 DNA, 45 bases read in frame from base 1. The CDR1 and CDR2 encoded by the germline V gene (reference sequence) are GTSNPN and SVGIG. V is reduced by 0 bases and J by 3 bases, leaving a spacing of 15 bases between them. The CDR3 regions of human TCRbeta chains were analyzed by immunosequencing. In the paper's pipeline: TCRs in the repertoires were matched against a reference library of SARS-CoV-2-specific TCRs that had been generated with the MIRA antigen-specificity platform. Breadth was defined as the fraction of unique TCRs that were SARS-CoV-2-associated. Depth was defined as the fraction of total T cells that were SARS-CoV-2-associated. Each spike-specific TCR was assigned to its reactive spike region and to a CD4 or CD8 class using the MIRA data. Log10-transformed breadth and depth values were compared by one-way ANOVA with Sidak's multiple comparisons tests. TCRdb's version of the immuneACCESS table is confined to in-frame rearrangements and falls short of the full clone set. An unresolved V gene accounts for under half of the shortfall where checked; the remainder is of unknown origin. V and J calls plus clone size are reproduced from that table; the DNA served to infer D and trimming. Across this sample there are approximately 75,000 clones, with around 87% seen only once. Around 19% of the sample comes from the top ten.

What the authors observed across the whole study: After two AZD1222 doses, both the breadth and the depth of spike-specific TCRs were significantly higher than at day 0 and than in MenACWY recipients. Reportedly, almost half of the unique spike-specific TCRs recognized epitopes lying outside the regions that are mutated in the B.1.351 and B.1.1.7 variants. Most participants were white British and females outnumbered males, and the authors suggested that clonal diversity may have been underestimated. Vaccine-associated CD4 TCRs spanned the whole spike protein, with dominant responses in regions 160-218 and 743-854. The 56-69-year group was small, and its depth increase did not reach significance, likely because of low power. Because no day 14 peak-response samples were available, repertoires were characterized only after the peak T cell response. Conclusions about previously exposed vaccinees were limited because only a handful of AZD1222 recipients were SARS-CoV-2 seropositive at baseline.

The chain joins TRBV30 to TRBJ2-7, with the D gene tentatively TRBD1 or TRBD2, based on 5 matching bases in each. The TCR originated in an adult who received the AZD1222 COVID-19 vaccine. The specimen comprised peripheral blood, sampled 28 days after the second AZD1222 dose. The DNA reads as follows: TGTGCCTGGAGTGTACCGGGGCGTATTTACTACGAGCAGTACTTC. Its translation reads: CAWSVPGRIYYEQYF.